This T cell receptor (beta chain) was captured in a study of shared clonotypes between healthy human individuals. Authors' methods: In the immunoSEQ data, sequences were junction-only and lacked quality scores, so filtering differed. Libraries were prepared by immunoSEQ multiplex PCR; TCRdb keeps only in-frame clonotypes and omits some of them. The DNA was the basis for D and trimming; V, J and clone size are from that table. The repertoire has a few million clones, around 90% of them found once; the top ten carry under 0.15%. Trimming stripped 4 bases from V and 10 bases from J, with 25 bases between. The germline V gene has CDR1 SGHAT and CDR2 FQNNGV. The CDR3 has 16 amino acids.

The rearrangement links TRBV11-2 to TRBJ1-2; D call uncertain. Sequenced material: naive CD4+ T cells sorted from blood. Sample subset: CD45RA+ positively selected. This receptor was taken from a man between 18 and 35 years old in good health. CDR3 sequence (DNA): TGTGCCAGCAGCTCCAGACCTGGAGGCGGTGACGCTATCTACACCTTC. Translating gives CASSSRPGGGDAIYTF.